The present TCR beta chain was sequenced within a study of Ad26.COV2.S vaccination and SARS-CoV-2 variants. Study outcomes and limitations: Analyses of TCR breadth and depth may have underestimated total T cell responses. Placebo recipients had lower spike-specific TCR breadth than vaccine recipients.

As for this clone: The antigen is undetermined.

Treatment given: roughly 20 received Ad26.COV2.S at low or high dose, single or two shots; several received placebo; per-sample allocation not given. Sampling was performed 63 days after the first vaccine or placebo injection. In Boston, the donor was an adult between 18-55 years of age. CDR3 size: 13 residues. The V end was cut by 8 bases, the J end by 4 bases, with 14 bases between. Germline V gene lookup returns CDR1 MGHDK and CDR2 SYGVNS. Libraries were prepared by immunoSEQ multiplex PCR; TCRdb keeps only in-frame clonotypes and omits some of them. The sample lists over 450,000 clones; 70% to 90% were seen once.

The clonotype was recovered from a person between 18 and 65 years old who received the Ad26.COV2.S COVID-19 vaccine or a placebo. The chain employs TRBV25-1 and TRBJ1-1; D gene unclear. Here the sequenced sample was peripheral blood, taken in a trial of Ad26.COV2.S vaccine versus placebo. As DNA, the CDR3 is TGTGCCAGCGCAAGGGCGGATCGCACTGAAGCTTTCTTT. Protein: CASARADRTEAFF.